The 2 T cell receptor beta chains reported below all come from one sample, sequenced in a study of regulatory T cells in long-lasting Graves disease. Documented time point: newly diagnosed GD, antithyroid drugs for less than 3 months. RNA from PBMCs was the source of the TCR library. Researchers made TCR beta libraries by using iRepertoire HTBI primers and running Arm-PCR on CDR3 regions. TCRdb itself ran the multiplex PCR reads through MiXCR, one entry per CDR3 protein. Of under 300,000 distinct CDR3 sequences listed, approximately 20% are singletons. Sequences were derived from peripheral blood mononuclear cells (PBMCs), sampled at new diagnosis, from a patient treated with antithyroid drugs. The receptor source for this set is a female donor with Graves disease.

At least ten counts were recorded for this clonotype. The V call is TRBV29-1, the J call TRBJ2-1; 7 bases are a match to TRBD2. Germline assignment: CDR1 SQVTM and CDR2 ANQGSEA. This CDR3 has 14 residues. Trimming took 3 bases from V and 5 from J; bases not matched to a gene: 7. The CDR3 coding sequence is TGCAGCGTTGAGTTCCAGCGGGGTCACAATGAGCAGTTCTTC. Amino acid sequence: CSVEFQRGHNEQFF.

This clonotype was seen repeatedly, ten times or more. The chain combines TRBV7-6 with TRBJ1-4; 8 nucleotides match TRBD1. Trimming removed 5 bases from V and 2 bases from J; junction bases left unmatched: 7. This CDR3 is 16 amino acids long. The germline V gene encodes CDR1 SGHVS and CDR2 FNYEAQ. Here the CDR3 DNA reads TGTGCCAGCAGCCAAGACAGGGGCGGGACTAATGAAAAACTGTTTTTT. This encodes CASSQDRGGTNEKLFF.